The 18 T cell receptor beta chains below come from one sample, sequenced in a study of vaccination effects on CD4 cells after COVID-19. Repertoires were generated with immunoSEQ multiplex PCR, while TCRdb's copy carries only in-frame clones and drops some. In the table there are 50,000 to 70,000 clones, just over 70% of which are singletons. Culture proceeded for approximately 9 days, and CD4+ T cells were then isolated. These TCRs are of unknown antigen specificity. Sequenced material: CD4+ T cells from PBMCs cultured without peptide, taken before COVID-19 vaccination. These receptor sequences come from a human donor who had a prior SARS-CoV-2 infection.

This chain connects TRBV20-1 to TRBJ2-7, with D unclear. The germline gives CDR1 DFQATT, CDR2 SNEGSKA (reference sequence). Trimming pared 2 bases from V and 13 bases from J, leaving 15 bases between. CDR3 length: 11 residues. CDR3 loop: CSARSNRDLYF. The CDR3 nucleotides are TGCAGTGCTAGAAGCAACAGAGACCTCTACTTC.

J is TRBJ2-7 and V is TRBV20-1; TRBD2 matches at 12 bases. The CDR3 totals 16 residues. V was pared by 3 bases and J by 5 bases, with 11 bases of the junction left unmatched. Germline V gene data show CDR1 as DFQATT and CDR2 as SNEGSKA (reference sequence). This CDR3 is CSASGASGRARDEQYF. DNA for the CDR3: TGCAGTGCTAGTGGAGCTAGCGGGAGGGCAAGGGACGAGCAGTACTTC.

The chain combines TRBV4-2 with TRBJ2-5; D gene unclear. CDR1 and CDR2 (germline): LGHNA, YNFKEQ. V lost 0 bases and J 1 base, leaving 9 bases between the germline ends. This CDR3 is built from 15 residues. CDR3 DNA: TGTGCCAGCAGCCAAGATCAAAGGTTCCAAGAGACCCAGTACTTC. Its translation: CASSQDQRFQETQYF.

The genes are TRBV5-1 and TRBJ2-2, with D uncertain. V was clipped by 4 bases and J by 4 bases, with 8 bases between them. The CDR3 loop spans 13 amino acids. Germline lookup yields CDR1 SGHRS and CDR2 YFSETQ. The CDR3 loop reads CASSPVGTGELFF. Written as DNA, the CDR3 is TGCGCCAGCAGCCCAGTAGGCACCGGGGAGCTGTTTTTT.

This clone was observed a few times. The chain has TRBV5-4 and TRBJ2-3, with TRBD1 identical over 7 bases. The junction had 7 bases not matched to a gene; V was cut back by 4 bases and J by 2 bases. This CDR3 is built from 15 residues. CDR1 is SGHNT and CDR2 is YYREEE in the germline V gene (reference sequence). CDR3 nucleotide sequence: TGTGCCAGCAGCCACGCCGGGACAGTCACAGATACGCAGTATTTT. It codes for CASSHAGTVTDTQYF.

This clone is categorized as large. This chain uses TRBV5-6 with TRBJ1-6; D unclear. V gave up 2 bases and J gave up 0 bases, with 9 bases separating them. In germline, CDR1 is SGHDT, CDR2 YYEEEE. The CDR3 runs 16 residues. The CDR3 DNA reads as TGTGCCAGCAGCTTAGGTGGTAACTCCTATAATTCACCCCTCCACTTT. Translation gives CASSLGGNSYNSPLHF.

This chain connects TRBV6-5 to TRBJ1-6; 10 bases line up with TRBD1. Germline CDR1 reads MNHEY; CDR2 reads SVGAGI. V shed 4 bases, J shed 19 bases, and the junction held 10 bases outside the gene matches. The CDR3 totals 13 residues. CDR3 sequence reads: CASSLSTGGEAHF. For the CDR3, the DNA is TGTGCCAGCAGTTTATCGACAGGGGGCGAGGCTCACTTT.

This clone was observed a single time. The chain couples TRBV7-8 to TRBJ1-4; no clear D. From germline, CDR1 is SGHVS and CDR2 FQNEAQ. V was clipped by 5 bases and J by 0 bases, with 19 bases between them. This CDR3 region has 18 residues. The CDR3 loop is CASSPGLPTFATNEKLFF. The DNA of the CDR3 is TGTGCCAGCAGCCCAGGCCTTCCGACCTTTGCAACTAATGAAAAACTGTTTTTT.

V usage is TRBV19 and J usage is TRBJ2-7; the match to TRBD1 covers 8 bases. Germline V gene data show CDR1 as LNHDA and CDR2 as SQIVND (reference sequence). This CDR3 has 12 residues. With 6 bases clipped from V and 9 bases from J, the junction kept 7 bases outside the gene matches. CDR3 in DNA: TGTGCCAGTAGCACGGACAGGGCTCGGCAGTACTTC. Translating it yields CASSTDRARQYF.

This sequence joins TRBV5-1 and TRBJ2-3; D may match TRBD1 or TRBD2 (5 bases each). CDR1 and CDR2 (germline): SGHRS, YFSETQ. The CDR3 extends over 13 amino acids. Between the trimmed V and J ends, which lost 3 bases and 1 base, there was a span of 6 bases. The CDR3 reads CASSWDRTDTQYF. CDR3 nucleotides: TGCGCCAGCAGCTGGGACCGCACAGATACGCAGTATTTT.

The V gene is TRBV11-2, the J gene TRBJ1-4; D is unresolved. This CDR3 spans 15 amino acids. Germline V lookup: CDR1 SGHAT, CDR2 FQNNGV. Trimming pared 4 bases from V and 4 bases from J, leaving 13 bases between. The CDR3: CASSSTQSYNEKLFF. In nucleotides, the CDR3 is TGTGCCAGCAGCTCTACTCAGAGCTATAATGAAAAACTGTTTTTT. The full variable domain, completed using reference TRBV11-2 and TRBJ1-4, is EAGVAQSPRYKIIEKRQSVAFWCNPISGHATLYWYQQILGQGPKLLIQFQNNGVVDDSQLPKDRFSAERLKGVDSTLKIQPAKLEDSAVYLCASSSTQSYNEKLFFGSGTQLSVL.

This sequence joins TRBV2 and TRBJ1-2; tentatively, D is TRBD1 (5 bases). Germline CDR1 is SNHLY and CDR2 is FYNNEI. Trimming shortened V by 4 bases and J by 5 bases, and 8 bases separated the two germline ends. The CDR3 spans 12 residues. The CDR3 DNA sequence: TGTGCCAGCAGTGCGGACATATATGGCTACACCTTC. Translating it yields CASSADIYGYTF.

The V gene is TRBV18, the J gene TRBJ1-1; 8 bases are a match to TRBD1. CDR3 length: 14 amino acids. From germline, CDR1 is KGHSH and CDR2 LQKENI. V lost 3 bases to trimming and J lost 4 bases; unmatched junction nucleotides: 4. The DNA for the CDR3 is TGTGCCAGCTCACCCACAGGGGGTGTCACTGAAGCTTTCTTT. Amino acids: CASSPTGGVTEAFF. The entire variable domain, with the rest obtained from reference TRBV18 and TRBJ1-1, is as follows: NAGVMQNPRHLVRRRGQEARLRCSPMKGHSHVYWYRQLPEEGLKFMVYLQKENIIDESGMPKERFSAEFPKEGPSILRIQQVVRGDSAAYFCASSPTGGVTEAFFGQGTRLTVV.

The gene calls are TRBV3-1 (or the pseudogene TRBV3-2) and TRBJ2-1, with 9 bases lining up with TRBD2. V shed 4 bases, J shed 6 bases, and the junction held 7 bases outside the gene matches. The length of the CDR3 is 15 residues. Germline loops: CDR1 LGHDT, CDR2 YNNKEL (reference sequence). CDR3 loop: CASSRLAGSGNEQFF. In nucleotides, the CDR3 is TGTGCCAGCAGCCGCCTAGCGGGAAGCGGCAATGAGCAGTTCTTC.

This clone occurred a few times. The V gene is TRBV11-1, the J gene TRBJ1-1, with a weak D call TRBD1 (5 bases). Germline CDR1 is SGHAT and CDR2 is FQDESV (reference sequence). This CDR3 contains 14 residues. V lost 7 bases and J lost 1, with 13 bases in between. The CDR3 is CASNRDGWNTEAFF. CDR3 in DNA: TGTGCCAGCAACCGGGACGGATGGAACACTGAAGCTTTCTTT.

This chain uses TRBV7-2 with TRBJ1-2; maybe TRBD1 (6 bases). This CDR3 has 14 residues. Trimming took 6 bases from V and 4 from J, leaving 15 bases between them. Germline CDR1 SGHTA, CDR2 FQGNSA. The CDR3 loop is CASSLLGARYGYTF. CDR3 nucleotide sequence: TGTGCCAGCAGTTTATTGGGGGCGCGCTATGGCTACACCTTC.

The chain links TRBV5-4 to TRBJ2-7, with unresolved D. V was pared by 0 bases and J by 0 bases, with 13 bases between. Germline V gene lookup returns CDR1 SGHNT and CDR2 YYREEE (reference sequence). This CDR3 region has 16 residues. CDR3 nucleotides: TGTGCCAGCAGCTTGGGGGTCTCGGCCCTCTCCTACGAGCAGTACTTC. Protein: CASSLGVSALSYEQYF.

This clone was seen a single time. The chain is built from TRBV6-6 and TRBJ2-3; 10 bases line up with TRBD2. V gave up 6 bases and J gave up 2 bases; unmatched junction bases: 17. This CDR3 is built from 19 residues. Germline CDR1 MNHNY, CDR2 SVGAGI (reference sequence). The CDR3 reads CASSSKRVAGGVFTDTQYF. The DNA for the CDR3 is TGTGCCAGCAGCTCCAAGAGGGTAGCGGGGGGCGTGTTCACAGATACGCAGTATTTT.